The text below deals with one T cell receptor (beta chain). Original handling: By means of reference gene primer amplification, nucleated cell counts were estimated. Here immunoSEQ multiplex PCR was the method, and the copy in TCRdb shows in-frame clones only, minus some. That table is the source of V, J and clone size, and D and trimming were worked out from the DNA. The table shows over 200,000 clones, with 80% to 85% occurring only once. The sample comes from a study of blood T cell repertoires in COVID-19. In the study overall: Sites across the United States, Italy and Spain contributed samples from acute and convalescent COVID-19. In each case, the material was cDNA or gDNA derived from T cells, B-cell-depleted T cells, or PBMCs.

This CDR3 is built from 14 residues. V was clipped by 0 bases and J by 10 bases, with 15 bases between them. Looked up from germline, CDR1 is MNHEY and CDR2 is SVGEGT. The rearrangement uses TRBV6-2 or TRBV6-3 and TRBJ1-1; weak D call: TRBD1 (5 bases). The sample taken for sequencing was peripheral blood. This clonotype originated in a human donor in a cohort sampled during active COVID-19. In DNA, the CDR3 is TGTGCCAGCAGTTACTCGAACTACCGACAGTCAGCTTTCTTT. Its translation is CASSYSNYRQSAFF.